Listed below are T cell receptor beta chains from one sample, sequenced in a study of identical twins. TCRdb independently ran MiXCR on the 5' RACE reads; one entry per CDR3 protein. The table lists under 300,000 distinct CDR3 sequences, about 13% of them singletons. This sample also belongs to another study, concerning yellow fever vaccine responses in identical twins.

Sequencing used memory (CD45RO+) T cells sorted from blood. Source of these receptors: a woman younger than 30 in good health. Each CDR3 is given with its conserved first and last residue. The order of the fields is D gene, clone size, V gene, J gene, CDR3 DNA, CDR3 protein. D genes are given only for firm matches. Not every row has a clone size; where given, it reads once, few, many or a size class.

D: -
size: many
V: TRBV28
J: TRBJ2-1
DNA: TGTGCCAGCAGTGTCGGGGCAGCCTACAATGAGCAGTTCTTC
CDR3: CASSVGAAYNEQFF

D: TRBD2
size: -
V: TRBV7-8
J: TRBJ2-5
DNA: TGTGCCAGCAGCTTAGCGCGCCCTAGCGGGGGATGGCAAGAGACCCAGTACTTC
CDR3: CASSLARPSGGWQETQYF

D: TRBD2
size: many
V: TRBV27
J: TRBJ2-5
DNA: TGTGCCAGCAGTTCCCGACTAGCGGGGGGCCAAGAGACCCAGTACTTC
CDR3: CASSSRLAGGQETQYF

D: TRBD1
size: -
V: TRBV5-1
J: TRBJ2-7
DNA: TGCGCCAGCAGCCTGGGGACAGGAGGGGGCTACGAGCAGTACTTC
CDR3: CASSLGTGGGYEQYF

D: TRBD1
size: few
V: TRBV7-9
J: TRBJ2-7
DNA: TGTGCCAGCAGCCGTAACATACCGGGACAGGGGAACGAGCAGTACTTC
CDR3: CASSRNIPGQGNEQYF

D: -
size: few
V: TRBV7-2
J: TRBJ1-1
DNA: TGTGCCAGCAGCTTCGGGGGGTATACTGAAGCTTTCTTT
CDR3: CASSFGGYTEAFF

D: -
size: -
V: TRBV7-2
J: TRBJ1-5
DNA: TGTGCCAGCAGCCTTCGGACAGCGTGGACCCAGCATTTT
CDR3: CASSLRTAWTQHF

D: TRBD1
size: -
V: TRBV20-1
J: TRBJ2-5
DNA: TGCAGTGCTAGAGATCTACGACAGGGCCAAGAGACCCAGTACTTC
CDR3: CSARDLRQGQETQYF

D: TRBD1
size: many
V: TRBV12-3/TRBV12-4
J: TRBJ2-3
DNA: TGTGCCAGCAGCCCCAGGGGGAGCACAGATACGCAGTATTTT
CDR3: CASSPRGSTDTQYF

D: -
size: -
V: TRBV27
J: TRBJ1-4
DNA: TGTGCCAGCAGTTTTTCCGGGGACTATGAAAAACTGTTTTTT
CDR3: CASSFSGDYEKLFF

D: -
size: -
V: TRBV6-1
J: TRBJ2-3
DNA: TGTGCCAGCAGTGAATATTTCACAGATACGCAGTATTTT
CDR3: CASSEYFTDTQYF

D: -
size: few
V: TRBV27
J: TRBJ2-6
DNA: TGTGCCAGCAGCGGACGCATAGTGGGTGGGGCCAACGTCCTGACTTTC
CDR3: CASSGRIVGGANVLTF

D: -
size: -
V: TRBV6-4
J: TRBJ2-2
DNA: TGTGCCAGCGGGCGAGAGGCGAACACCGGGGAGCTGTTTTTT
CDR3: CASGREANTGELFF

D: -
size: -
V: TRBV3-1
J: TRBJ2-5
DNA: TGTGCCAGCAGCCAAATGGCGCGGCAGGGGGAGACCCAGTACTTC
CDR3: CASSQMARQGETQYF

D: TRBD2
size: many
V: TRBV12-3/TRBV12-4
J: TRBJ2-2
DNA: TGTGCCAGCAGTTTCGCGGGGGGGGACACCGGGGAGCTGTTTTTT
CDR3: CASSFAGGDTGELFF

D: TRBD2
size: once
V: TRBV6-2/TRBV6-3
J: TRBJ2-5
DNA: TGTGCCAGTAGATGGACTAGCGGCCAAGAGACCCAGTACTTC
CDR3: CASRWTSGQETQYF

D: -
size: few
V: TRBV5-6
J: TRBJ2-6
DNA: TGTGCCAGCAGCTTGCTGGTTCGGCAGGGGACTGGGGCCAACGTCCTGACTTTC
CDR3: CASSLLVRQGTGANVLTF

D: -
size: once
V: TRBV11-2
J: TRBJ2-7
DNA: TGTGCCAGCAGCCGTTACTCCTACGAGCAGTACTTC
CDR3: CASSRYSYEQYF

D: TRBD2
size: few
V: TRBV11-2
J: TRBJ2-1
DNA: TGTGCCAGCAGCTTAGACGCTAGCGGGAGGGTAAATGAGCAGTTCTTC
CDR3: CASSLDASGRVNEQFF

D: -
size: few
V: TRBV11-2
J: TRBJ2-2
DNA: TGTGCCAGCAGCTCTGGGCGTCAGGCGGTCGTTTCGAACACCGGGGAGCTGTTTTTT
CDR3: CASSSGRQAVVSNTGELFF

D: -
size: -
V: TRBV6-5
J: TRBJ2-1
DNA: TGTGCCAGCAGTTACGGCGGGGTATCCTACAATGAGCAGTTCTTC
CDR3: CASSYGGVSYNEQFF

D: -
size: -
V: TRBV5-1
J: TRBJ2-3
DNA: TGCGCCAGCAGCCAGGGGGGGGGCCTCACAGATACGCAGTATTTT
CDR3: CASSQGGGLTDTQYF